The T cell receptor beta chain under discussion was sequenced for a study of early T cells in non-severe SARS-CoV-2 infection. Background on the study: Unsorted whole blood bulk RNA was sequenced, with unpaired chains.

Individual cDNA molecules each received unique molecular identifiers attached to them. TCRdb re-called the 5' RACE reads through MiXCR, storing one row per CDR3 protein. The data show about 39,000 distinct CDR3 sequences, approximately 6% seen once. This clonotype showed up many times. Its antigen is not identified. CDR3 length equals 15 residues. Germline loops: CDR1 DFQATT, CDR2 SNEGSKA (reference sequence). J gave up 5 bases and V 5 bases, and 13 bases lay outside the gene matches. Findings and caveats of the study: The matching step, a VDJdb search, favored anti-spike CD8 responses and missed private and CD4 specificities.

The sample here was whole blood, taken at baseline. The TCR was taken from an adult who was a healthcare worker with PCR-confirmed SARS-CoV-2 infection or an uninfected control (not recorded which). The chain recombines TRBV20-1 with TRBJ2-5, with 8 bases lining up with TRBD2. CDR3 sequence (DNA): TGCAGTGCTCCAAATCCGCGGGGGGCGGGGGAGACCCAGTACTTC. Its protein is CSAPNPRGAGETQYF.